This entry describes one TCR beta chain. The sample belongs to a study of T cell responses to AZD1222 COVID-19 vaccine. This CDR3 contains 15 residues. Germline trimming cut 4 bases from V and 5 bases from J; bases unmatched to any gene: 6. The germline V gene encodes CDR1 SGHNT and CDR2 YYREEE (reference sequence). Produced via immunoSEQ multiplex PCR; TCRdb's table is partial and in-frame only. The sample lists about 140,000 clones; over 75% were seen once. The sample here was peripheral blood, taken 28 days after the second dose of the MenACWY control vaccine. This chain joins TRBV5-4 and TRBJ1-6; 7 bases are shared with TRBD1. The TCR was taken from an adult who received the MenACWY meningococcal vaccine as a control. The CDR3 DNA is TGTGCCAGCAGCCTGGGGGGGACAGATAATTCACCCCTCCACTTT. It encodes CASSLGGTDNSPLHF.